The next 21 T cell receptor beta chains were all read from a single sample in a study of monozygotic twins with inflammatory bowel disease. TCRdb re-called the 5' RACE reads and shows each CDR3 protein once, DNA omitted. Its table records around 220,000 distinct CDR3 sequences. The specimen sequenced was blood. These receptors were taken from a human donor with ulcerative colitis or Crohn's disease, or a healthy co-twin of an affected twin (not recorded which).

The CDR3 reads CASSQERAANTGELFF. This chain joins TRBV4-2 and TRBJ2-2; absent DNA, TCRdb's TRBD1 call cannot be checked. CDR1 is LGHNA and CDR2 is YNFKEQ in the germline V gene. The CDR3 consists of 16 residues.

The rearrangement links TRBV19 to TRBJ1-2; no DNA is available, so the TRBD1 call from TCRdb remains unchecked. The CDR3 is 14 amino acids. Germline V gene data show CDR1 as LNHDA and CDR2 as SQIVND (reference sequence). The CDR3 sequence: CASRDRDRDYGYTF.

Here the CDR3 reads CASSIALSNQPQHF. The chain couples TRBV28 to TRBJ1-5. This CDR3 is 14 amino acids long. The germline V gene has CDR1 MDHEN and CDR2 SYDVKM.

This chain uses TRBV7-9 with TRBJ1-3; TCRdb reports TRBD1, a call that lacks DNA to check it against. The CDR3 runs 13 residues. CDR1 is SEHNR and CDR2 is FQNEAQ in the germline V gene (reference sequence). The CDR3 reads CASSLNRGDTIYF. The full variable domain, in which reference TRBV7-9 and TRBJ1-3 provide the parts outside the CDR3, is DTGVSQNPRHKITKRGQNVTFRCDPISEHNRLYWYRQTLGQGPEFLTYFQNEAQLEKSRLLSDRFSAERPKGSFSTLEIQRTEQGDSAMYLCASSLNRGDTIYFGEGSWLTVV.

This chain joins TRBV7-2 and TRBJ1-2; TCRdb lists TRBD1, though no DNA is available to test this call. Germline V gene lookup returns CDR1 SGHTA and CDR2 FQGNSA. This CDR3 contains 16 residues. CDR3 sequence reads: CASSPDRIVANYGYTF.

The V gene is TRBV6-5, the J gene TRBJ2-7; as DNA is missing, the TRBD1 call by TCRdb cannot be tested. This CDR3 region has 15 residues. Germline V lookup: CDR1 MNHEY, CDR2 SVGAGI. This chain's CDR3 is CASSSSGQGVDEQYF.

The chain uses TRBV30 and TRBJ2-3; the TCRdb D gene call, TRBD1, has no DNA to confirm it. Germline CDR1 reads GTSNPN; CDR2 reads SVGIG (reference sequence). This CDR3 contains 18 residues. The CDR3 protein is CAWVVRGTGSGHTDTQYF.

The chain links TRBV18 to TRBJ1-1; TCRdb names TRBD1, which stays unverified in the absence of DNA. Germline V gene sequence: CDR1 KGHSH, CDR2 LQKENI. The CDR3 runs 15 residues. CDR3 sequence: CASSPQLTGELGAFF.

The J gene is TRBJ2-7, the V gene TRBV6-1; TCRdb outputs TRBD1, but without DNA this stays unchecked. The CDR3 consists of 15 residues. Per germline, CDR1 MNHNS and CDR2 SASEGT. This CDR3 reads CASSLMTGAYGEQYF.

This rearrangement joins TRBV27 to TRBJ2-3; TCRdb designates TRBD2, a call that cannot be tested without DNA. The CDR3 runs to 17 residues. Germline V lookup: CDR1 MNHEY, CDR2 SMNVEV (reference sequence). The CDR3 protein is CASSPGTSGRAGDTQYF.

This chain links TRBV27 with TRBJ2-5; absent DNA, TCRdb's TRBD2 call cannot be checked. The CDR3 is made up of 19 amino acids. Germline-derived CDR1 and CDR2 are MNHEY and SMNVEV (reference sequence). The CDR3 loop is CASSLLASLSGEPQETQYF.

The gene calls are TRBV20-1 and TRBJ2-7; checking the TCRdb D call of TRBD1 is not possible without DNA. This CDR3 spans 13 amino acids. Germline CDR1 is DFQATT and CDR2 is SNEGSKA (reference sequence). The CDR3 sequence is CSAQPLFGYEQYF.

The chain joins TRBV4-2 to TRBJ2-3; with no DNA, the TCRdb D assignment of TRBD1 cannot be verified. Germline loops: CDR1 LGHNA, CDR2 YNFKEQ. This CDR3 comprises 15 residues. CDR3 sequence reads: CASSQVGTGIDTQYF.

The chain is built from TRBV7-2 and TRBJ1-4; with no DNA, the TCRdb D assignment of TRBD1 cannot be verified. Germline V CDR1 and CDR2: SGHTA, FQGNSA. The CDR3 is 14 amino acids. CDR3 in amino acids: CASSLGQGNEKLFF.

The V and J genes are TRBV4-3 and TRBJ2-7; with no DNA, the TCRdb D assignment of TRBD2 cannot be verified. Per the germline V gene, CDR1 is LGHNA and CDR2 is YSLEER. The CDR3 is made up of 15 amino acids. CDR3 amino acids: CASSQDRRVRDEQYF.

This CDR3 is CASSLTGYNEQFF. The gene calls are TRBV28 and TRBJ2-1. The CDR3 has 13 residues. CDR1 and CDR2 (germline): MDHEN, SYDVKM.

The CDR3 spells CASSDPGTLNGEQYF. The J gene is TRBJ2-7, the V gene TRBV5-4; TCRdb gives TRBD1 as the D gene, but with no DNA this cannot be confirmed. CDR1 and CDR2 from the germline V gene are SGHNT and YYREEE (reference sequence). The CDR3 runs to 15 residues.

V is TRBV4-1 and J is TRBJ2-1; the TRBD1 assignment by TCRdb is unverifiable without DNA. CDR1 and CDR2 (germline): MGHRA, YSYEKL. CDR3 length equals 15 residues. The CDR3 spells CASSRSAGDLNEQFF.

The chain couples TRBV27 to TRBJ2-7; the TCRdb call, TRBD1, lacks DNA for checking. Germline values: CDR1 MNHEY, CDR2 SMNVEV (reference sequence). CDR3 length: 14 residues. CDR3 region: CASPLEGDSFEQYF.

The genes are TRBV7-2 and TRBJ2-3; without DNA, the TCRdb call of TRBD2 cannot be checked. This CDR3 is 16 amino acids long. CDR1 and CDR2 (germline): SGHTA, FQGNSA. CDR3: CASSKTSGASTDTQYF. The full variable domain, completed using reference TRBV7-2 and TRBJ2-3, is GAGVSQSPSNKVTEKGKDVELRCDPISGHTALYWYRQSLGQGLEFLIYFQGNSAPDKSGLPSDRFSAERTGGSVSTLTIQRTQQEDSAVYLCASSKTSGASTDTQYFGPGTRLTVL.

This chain's CDR3 is CAWSVEANYGYTF. The genes are TRBV30 and TRBJ1-2. The CDR3 covers 13 residues. From germline, CDR1 is GTSNPN and CDR2 SVGIG (reference sequence).